This T cell receptor beta chain was found in a study of T-cell reconstitution after alpha-beta-depleted transplantation in children. Note on this clonotype: The antigen remains unidentified.

Unique molecular identifiers were used in preparing the TCRbeta library. TCRdb used MiXCR to reprocess the PCR reads, holding one entry per CDR3 protein. This sample has roughly 570,000 distinct CDR3 sequences; 25% to 30% occur once, and the top ten carry under 45%. Broader study findings: Some patients owed their high day-60 TCRbeta diversity to surviving recipient T cells and thymic progenitors.

This specimen was PBMCs, taken before TCRalphabeta/CD19-depleted stem cell transplant. The clonotype originates from a boy younger than two with Wiskott-Aldrich syndrome, due to receive a stem cell transplant.

The CDR3 nucleotides are TGCGCCAGCAGCCCGTCGGGGCAGGGATTGAATACGCAGTATTTT. Protein sequence: CASSPSGQGLNTQYF. The rearrangement uses TRBV5-1 and TRBJ2-3, with D perhaps given as TRBD1 or TRBD2 (5 bases each). The V gene lost 4 bases and the J gene lost 7 bases, with 19 bases spanning the gap. Germline V gene data show CDR1 as SGHRS and CDR2 as YFSETQ. CDR3 length: 15 residues. The full variable domain, in which reference TRBV5-1 and TRBJ2-3 provide the parts outside the CDR3, is KAGVTQTPRYLIKTRGQQVTLSCSPISGHRSVSWYQQTPGQGLQFLFEYFSETQRNKGNFPGRFSGRQFSNSRSEMNVSTLELGDSALYLCASSPSGQGLNTQYFGPGTRLTVL.